This TCR beta chain was sequenced in a study of blood T cell repertoires in COVID-19. The overall study: Donors in the United States, Italy and Spain gave samples during acute or convalescent COVID-19. PBMCs, B-cell-depleted T cells, or T cells provided the cDNA or gDNA that made up the material.

Authors' processing steps: Nucleated cell number was recorded as an estimate derived from reference gene primer amplification. Produced via immunoSEQ multiplex PCR; TCRdb's table is partial and in-frame only. V and J calls and clone size are those listed in that table; D and trimming were worked out from the DNA. Seen here are over 130,000 clones, about 86% observed once, and the top ten hold roughly 8%. The J segment lost 5 bases and the V segment lost 4 bases, leaving 5 bases of the junction unmatched. Germline V gene data show CDR1 as SGHVS and CDR2 as FQNEAQ. The CDR3 length is 14 residues. The V call is TRBV7-8, the J call TRBJ1-2, with 9 bases aligning to TRBD1. Material: peripheral blood. This receptor was taken from a human donor in a cohort sampled during active COVID-19. CDR3 in amino acids: CASSSTGGRYGYTF. The DNA of the CDR3 is TGTGCCAGCAGCTCGACAGGGGGTAGATATGGCTACACCTTC.